Given below is one T cell receptor (beta chain) in context. The antigen is not known. This sample stems from a study of CD8+CD57+ T cells in acquired aplastic anemia. Across the study: Sorted CD4+ and CD8+ cells gave an average of roughly 3.3 ug of DNA. Overall study results and limits: Patients did not significantly differ from controls in CD8+ Simpson's diversity.

TCR beta VDJ and CDR3 profiling used genomic DNA as template. Each CDR3 protein gets one entry after TCRdb re-called the reads with MiXCR. Among 200,000 to 250,000 distinct CDR3 sequences listed, about 59% were seen once. CDR1 is SGHDN and CDR2 is FVKESK in the germline V gene. CDR3 length: 13 amino acids. V lost 4 bases and J 9 bases, leaving 13 bases between the germline ends. The receptor's source is a human donor in good health. Sequenced input: sorted CD4+, CD8+, or CD8+CD57+ T cells (not recorded which) from PBMCs. The chain recombines TRBV14 with TRBJ2-1; D gene unclear. The CDR3 is CASSLDPSTEQFF. The CDR3 region has the DNA TGTGCCAGCAGCCTCGATCCTAGTACTGAGCAGTTCTTC.